This TCR beta chain is from a study of T cells in Graves' hyperthyroidism and ophthalmopathy. Study information: At initial diagnosis, before any treatment had begun, peripheral blood was obtained.

This clonotype has at least ten counts. Amplification of TCR beta CDR3 regions used RNA as the template. A set of HTBI primers served as the primers for a first-round RT-PCR of the TCR CDR3. TCRdb itself ran the multiplex PCR reads through MiXCR, one entry per CDR3 protein. The table includes hundreds of thousands of distinct CDR3 sequences, about 15% detected once. The CDR3 sequence is 16 residues long. The germline V gene encodes CDR1 SNHLY and CDR2 FYNNEI. V gave up 0 bases and J gave up 1 base; unmatched junction bases: 4. The clonotype originates from a man younger than 35 with Graves' ophthalmopathy. The chain links TRBV2 to TRBJ2-3, with 7 bases identical to TRBD2. Material for sequencing was blood. The CDR3 DNA sequence: TGTGCCAGCAGTGAAGCGAGGCTAGCGGGCACAGATACGCAGTATTTT. Its protein is CASSEARLAGTDTQYF.